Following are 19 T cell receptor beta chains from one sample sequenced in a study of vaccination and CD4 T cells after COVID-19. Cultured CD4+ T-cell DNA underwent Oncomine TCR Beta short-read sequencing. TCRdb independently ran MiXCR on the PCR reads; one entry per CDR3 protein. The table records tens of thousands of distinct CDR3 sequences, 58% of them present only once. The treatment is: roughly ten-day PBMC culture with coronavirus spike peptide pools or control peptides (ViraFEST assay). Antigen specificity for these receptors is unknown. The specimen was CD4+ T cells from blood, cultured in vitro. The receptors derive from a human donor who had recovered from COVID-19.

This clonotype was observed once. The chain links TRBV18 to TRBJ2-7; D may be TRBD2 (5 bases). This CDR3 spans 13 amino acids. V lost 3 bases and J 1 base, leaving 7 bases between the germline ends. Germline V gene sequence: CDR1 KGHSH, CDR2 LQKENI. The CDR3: CASSPGVSYEQYF. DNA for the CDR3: TGTGCCAGCTCACCGGGAGTATCCTACGAGCAGTACTTC.

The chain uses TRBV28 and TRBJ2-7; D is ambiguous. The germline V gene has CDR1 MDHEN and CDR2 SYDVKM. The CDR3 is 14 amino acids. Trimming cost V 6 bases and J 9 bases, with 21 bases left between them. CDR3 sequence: CASRLGSFRSGQYF. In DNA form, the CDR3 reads TGTGCCAGCAGGTTGGGTAGTTTCAGGTCGGGGCAGTACTTC.

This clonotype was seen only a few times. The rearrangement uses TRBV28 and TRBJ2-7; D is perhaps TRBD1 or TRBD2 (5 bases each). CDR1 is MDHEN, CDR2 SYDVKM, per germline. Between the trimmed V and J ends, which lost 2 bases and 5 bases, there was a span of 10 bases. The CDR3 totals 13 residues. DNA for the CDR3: TGTGCCAGCAGTTTAGGGGGATTCGACGAGCAGTACTTC. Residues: CASSLGGFDEQYF.

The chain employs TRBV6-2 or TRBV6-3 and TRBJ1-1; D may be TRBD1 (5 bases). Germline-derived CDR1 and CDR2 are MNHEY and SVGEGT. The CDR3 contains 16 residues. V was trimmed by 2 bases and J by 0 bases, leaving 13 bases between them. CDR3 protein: CASSYPDARVNTEAFF. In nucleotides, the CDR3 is TGTGCCAGCAGTTACCCTGACGCCAGGGTGAACACTGAAGCTTTCTTT.

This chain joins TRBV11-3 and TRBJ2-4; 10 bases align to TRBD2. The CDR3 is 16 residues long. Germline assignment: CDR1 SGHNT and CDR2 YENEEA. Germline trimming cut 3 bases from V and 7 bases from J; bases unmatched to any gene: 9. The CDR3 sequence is CASSLKRGGLGNIQYF. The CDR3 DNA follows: TGTGCCAGCAGCTTGAAGCGGGGGGGCCTAGGGAACATTCAGTACTTC.

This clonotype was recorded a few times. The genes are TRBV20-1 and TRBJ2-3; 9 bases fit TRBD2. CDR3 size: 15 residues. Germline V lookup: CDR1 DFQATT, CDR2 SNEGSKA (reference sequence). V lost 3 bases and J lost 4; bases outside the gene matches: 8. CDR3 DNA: TGCAGTGCTAGCGCCGGGACTAGCACCGCAGATACGCAGTATTTT. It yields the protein CSASAGTSTADTQYF.

The CDR3 here is CSGSNRVGGTGELFF. In DNA, the CDR3 is TGCAGCGGATCAAACAGGGTGGGGGGCACCGGGGAGCTGTTTTTT. The V and J genes are TRBV29-1 and TRBJ2-2; possibly TRBD1 or TRBD2 for D (6 bases each). V dropped 7 bases and J dropped 4 bases, with 19 bases sitting between them. CDR3 length: 15 residues. Per germline, CDR1 SQVTM and CDR2 ANQGSEA.

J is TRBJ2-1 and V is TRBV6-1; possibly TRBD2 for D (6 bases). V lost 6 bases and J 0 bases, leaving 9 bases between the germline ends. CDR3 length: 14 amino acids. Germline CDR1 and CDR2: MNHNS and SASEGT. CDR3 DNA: TGTGCCAGCAGGGACGGGAGCTCCTACAATGAGCAGTTCTTC. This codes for CASRDGSSYNEQFF.

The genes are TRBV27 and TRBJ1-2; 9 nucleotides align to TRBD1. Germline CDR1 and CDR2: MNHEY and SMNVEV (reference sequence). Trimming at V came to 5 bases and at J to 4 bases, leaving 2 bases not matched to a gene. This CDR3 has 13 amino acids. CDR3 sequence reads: CASSQDRGYGYTF. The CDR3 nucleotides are TGTGCCAGCAGTCAGGACAGGGGCTATGGCTACACCTTC.

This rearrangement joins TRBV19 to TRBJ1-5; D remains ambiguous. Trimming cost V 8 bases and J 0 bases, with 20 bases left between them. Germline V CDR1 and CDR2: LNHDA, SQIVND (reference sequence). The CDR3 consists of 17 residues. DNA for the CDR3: TGTGCCAGTTCCCGGGTCTTAGGGAGTTATAGCAATCAGCCCCAGCATTTT. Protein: CASSRVLGSYSNQPQHF.

The CDR3 region is CASSQLGWFEPEYTDTQYF. The CDR3, as DNA: TGTGCCAGCAGCCAACTAGGATGGTTTGAACCGGAATACACAGATACGCAGTATTTT. This chain links TRBV14 with TRBJ2-3; D gene ambiguous. V was trimmed by 2 bases and J by 2 bases, leaving 23 bases between them. Germline loops: CDR1 SGHDN, CDR2 FVKESK. This CDR3 region has 19 residues.

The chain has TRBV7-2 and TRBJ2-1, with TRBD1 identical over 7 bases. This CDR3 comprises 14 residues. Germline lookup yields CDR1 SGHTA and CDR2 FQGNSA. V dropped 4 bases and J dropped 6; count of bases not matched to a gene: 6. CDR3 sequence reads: CASSYRQGINEQFF. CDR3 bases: TGTGCCAGCAGCTACCGACAGGGAATCAATGAGCAGTTCTTC.

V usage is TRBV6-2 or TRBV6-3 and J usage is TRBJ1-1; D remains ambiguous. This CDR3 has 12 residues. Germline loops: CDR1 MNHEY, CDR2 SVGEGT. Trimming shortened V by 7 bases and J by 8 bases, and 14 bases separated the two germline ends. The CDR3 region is CASTALRTEAFF. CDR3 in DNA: TGTGCCAGCACTGCGCTAAGAACCGAAGCTTTCTTT.

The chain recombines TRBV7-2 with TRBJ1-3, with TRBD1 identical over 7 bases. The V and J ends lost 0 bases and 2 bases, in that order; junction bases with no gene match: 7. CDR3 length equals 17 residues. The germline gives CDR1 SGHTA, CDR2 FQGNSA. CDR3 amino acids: CASSLAPPGGTGNTIYF. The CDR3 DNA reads TGTGCCAGCAGCTTAGCTCCGCCAGGGGGTACTGGAAACACCATATATTTT.

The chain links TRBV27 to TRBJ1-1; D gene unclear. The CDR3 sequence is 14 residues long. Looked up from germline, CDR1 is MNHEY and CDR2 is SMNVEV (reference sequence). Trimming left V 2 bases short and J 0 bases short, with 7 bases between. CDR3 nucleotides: TGTGCCAGCAGTTTAGGGCTGATGAACACTGAAGCTTTCTTT. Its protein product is CASSLGLMNTEAFF.

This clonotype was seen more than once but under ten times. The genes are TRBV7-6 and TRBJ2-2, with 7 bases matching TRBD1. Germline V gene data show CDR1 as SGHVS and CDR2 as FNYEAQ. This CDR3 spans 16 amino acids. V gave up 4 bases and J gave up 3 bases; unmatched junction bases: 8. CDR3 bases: TGTGCCAGCAGCTCAGCGGTAGGACAGGACACCGGGGAGCTGTTTTTT. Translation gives CASSSAVGQDTGELFF. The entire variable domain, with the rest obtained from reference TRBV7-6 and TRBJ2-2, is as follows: GAGVSQSPRYKVTKRGQDVALRCDPISGHVSLYWYRQALGQGPEFLTYFNYEAQQDKSGLPNDRFSAERPEGSISTLTIQRTEQRDSAMYRCASSSAVGQDTGELFFGEGSRLTVL.

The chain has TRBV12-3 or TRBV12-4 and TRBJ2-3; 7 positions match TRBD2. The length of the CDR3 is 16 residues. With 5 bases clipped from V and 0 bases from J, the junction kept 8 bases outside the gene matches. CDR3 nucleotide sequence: TGTGCCAGCAGTCCACCCAGAGCGGGGAGCACAGATACGCAGTATTTT. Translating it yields CASSPPRAGSTDTQYF.

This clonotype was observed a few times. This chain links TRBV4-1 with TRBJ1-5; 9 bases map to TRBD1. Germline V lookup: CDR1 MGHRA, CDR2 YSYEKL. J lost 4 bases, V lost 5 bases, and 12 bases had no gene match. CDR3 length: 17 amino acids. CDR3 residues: CASSRVDGTGLNQPQHF. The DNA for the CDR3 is TGCGCCAGCAGCAGGGTTGACGGGACAGGGCTTAATCAGCCCCAGCATTTT.

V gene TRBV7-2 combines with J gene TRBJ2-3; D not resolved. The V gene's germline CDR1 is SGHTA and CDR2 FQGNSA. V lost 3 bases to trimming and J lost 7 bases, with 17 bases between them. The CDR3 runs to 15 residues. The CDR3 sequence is CASSFRVRQPNTQYF. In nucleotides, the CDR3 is TGTGCCAGCAGCTTTAGGGTGAGGCAACCAAATACGCAGTATTTT.